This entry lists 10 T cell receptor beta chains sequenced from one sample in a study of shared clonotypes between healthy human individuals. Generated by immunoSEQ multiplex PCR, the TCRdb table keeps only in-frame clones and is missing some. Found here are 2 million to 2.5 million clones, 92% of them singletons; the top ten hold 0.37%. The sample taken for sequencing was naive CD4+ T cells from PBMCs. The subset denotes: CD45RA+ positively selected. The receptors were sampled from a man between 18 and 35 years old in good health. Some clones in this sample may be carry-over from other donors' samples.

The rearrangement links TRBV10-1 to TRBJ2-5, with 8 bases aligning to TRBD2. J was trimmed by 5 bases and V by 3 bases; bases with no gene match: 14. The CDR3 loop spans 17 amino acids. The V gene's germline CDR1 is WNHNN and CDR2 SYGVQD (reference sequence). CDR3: CASSDSGSLGRKETQYF. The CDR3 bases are TGCGCCAGCAGTGACAGCGGGAGTCTGGGGCGGAAGGAGACCCAGTACTTC.

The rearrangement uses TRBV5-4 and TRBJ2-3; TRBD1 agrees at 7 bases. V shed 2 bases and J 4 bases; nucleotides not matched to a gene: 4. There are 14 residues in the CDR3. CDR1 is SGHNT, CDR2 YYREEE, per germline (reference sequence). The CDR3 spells CASSLGTAADTQYF. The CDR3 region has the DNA TGTGCCAGCAGCTTAGGGACAGCGGCAGATACGCAGTATTTT.

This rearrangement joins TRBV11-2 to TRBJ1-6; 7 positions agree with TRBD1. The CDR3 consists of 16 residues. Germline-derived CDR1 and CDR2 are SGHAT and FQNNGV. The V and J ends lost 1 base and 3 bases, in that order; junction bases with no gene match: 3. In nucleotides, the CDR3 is TGTGCCAGCAGCTTAGGACAGGGAAACTATAATTCACCCCTCCACTTT. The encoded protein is CASSLGQGNYNSPLHF.

The CDR3 sequence: CASSQVPGQHNEQFF. CDR3 sequence (DNA): TGTGCCAGCAGTCAAGTACCGGGACAGCACAATGAGCAGTTCTTC. The chain combines TRBV6-1 with TRBJ2-1; TRBD1 agrees at 7 bases. The CDR3 sequence is 15 residues long. The germline V gene encodes CDR1 MNHNS and CDR2 SASEGT. V trimming: 5 bases; J trimming: 5 bases; junction bases outside the gene matches: 9.

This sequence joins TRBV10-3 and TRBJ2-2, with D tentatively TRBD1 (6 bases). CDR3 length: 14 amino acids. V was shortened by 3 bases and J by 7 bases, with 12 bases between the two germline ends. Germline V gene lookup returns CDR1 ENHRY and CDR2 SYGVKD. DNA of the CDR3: TGTGCCATCAGTGATTTAGGGACAATCGGGGAGCTGTTTTTT. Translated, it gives CAISDLGTIGELFF.

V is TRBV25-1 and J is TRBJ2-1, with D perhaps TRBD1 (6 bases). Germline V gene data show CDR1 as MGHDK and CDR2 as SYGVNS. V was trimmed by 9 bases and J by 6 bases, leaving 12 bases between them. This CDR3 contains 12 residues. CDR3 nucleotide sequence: TGTGCCAGTAAAGGACAGATCAATGAGCAGTTCTTC. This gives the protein CASKGQINEQFF. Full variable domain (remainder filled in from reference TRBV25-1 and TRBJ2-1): EADIYQTPRYLVIGTGKKITLECSQTMGHDKMYWYQQDPGMELHLIHYSYGVNSTEKGDLSSESTVSRIRTEHFPLTLESARPSHTSQYLCASKGQINEQFFGPGTRLTVL.

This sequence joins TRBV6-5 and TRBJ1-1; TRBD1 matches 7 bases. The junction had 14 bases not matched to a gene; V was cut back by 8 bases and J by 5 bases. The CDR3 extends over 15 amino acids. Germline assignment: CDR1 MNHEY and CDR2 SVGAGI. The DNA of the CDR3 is TGTGCCAGCCATAGGGGGGAGGGGGCGCTTACTGAAGCTTTCTTT. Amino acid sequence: CASHRGEGALTEAFF.

The CDR3 bases are TGTGCCAGCAGTTCCTCCCACCTTATGAACACTGAAGCTTTCTTT. This sequence encodes CASSSSHLMNTEAFF. The genes are TRBV28 and TRBJ1-1; no definite D call. Trimming took off 4 bases at V and 0 bases at J, with 12 bases between the two ends. CDR1 is MDHEN and CDR2 is SYDVKM in the germline V gene. The CDR3 is 15 amino acids.

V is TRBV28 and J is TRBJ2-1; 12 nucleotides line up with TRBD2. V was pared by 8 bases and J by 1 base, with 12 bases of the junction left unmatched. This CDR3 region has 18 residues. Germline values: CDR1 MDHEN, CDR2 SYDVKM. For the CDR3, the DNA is TGTGCCAGCCTAGGGCTAGCGGGAGGGCCAGGGTCCTACAATGAGCAGTTCTTC. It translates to CASLGLAGGPGSYNEQFF.

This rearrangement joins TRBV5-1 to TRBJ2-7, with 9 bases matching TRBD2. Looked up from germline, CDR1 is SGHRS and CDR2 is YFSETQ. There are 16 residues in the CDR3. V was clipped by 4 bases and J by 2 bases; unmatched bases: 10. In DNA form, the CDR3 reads TGCGCCAGCAGCGCGACTAGCGGATCCGGCCCCTACGAGCAGTACTTC. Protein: CASSATSGSGPYEQYF. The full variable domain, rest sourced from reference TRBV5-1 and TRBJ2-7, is KAGVTQTPRYLIKTRGQQVTLSCSPISGHRSVSWYQQTPGQGLQFLFEYFSETQRNKGNFPGRFSGRQFSNSRSEMNVSTLELGDSALYLCASSATSGSGPYEQYFGPGTRLTVT.